The clone carrying this T cell receptor beta chain was seen a few times. This specimen comes from a study of cytotoxic CD8 clonotypes in ibrutinib-treated CLL. Repertoires were generated with immunoSEQ multiplex PCR, while TCRdb's copy carries only in-frame clones and drops some. The sample yields about 130,000 clones, around 84% seen once. This CDR3 comprises 14 residues. Germline lookup yields CDR1 LNHDA and CDR2 SQIVND (reference sequence). Trimming took 5 bases from V and 0 from J, leaving 11 bases between them. Material: PBMCs, obtained after 24 months of ibrutinib treatment. This clonotype originated in a human donor with chronic lymphocytic leukemia. The chain employs TRBV19 and TRBJ2-7, with D possibly TRBD1 on 6 matching bases. The CDR3 reads CASSVQGSSYEQYF. Here the CDR3 DNA reads TGTGCCAGTAGTGTACAGGGTTCCTCCTACGAGCAGTACTTC.